This T cell receptor beta chain derives from a study of control samples from healthy donors and cancer patients. Trimming cost V 3 bases and J 7 bases, with 16 bases left between them. Germline lookup yields CDR1 LNHNV and CDR2 YYDKDF (reference sequence). The CDR3 spans 14 residues. The protocol was immunoSEQ multiplex PCR, while the TCRdb copy is restricted to in-frame clones and leaves out a portion. The table includes approximately 76,000 clones, 75% to 85% detected once. The sample consisted of PBMCs. The receptor comes from a man in his sixties with head and neck cancer. The chain joins TRBV15 to TRBJ2-7, with no clear D. CDR3 amino acids: CATSSLSRRGEQYF. CDR3 nucleotides: TGTGCCACCAGCAGTCTTTCTAGGCGTGGGGAGCAGTACTTC.